The 2 T cell receptor beta chains presented below share a single source sample, sequenced in a study of blood T cell repertoires in COVID-19. The table came from immunoSEQ multiplex PCR; TCRdb's copy has only in-frame clones and leaves some out. The sample records 350,000 to 450,000 clones, roughly 85% being singletons. Sequencing used peripheral blood. Receptors originate from a woman aged 18 to 35 with acute or convalescent COVID-19.

The gene calls are TRBV12-5 and TRBJ2-7, with TRBD1 identical over 7 bases. Germline assignment: CDR1 LGHNT and CDR2 FRNRAP. V shed 0 bases and J 0 bases; nucleotides not matched to a gene: 8. The CDR3 covers 17 residues. The CDR3 coding sequence is TGTGCTAGTGGTTTGGTTAATATGGCAGGGGGCTCCTACGAGCAGTACTTC. Protein sequence: CASGLVNMAGGSYEQYF.

The chain joins TRBV25-1 to TRBJ1-4; TRBD1 agrees at 9 bases. Per germline, CDR1 MGHDK and CDR2 SYGVNS. CDR3 size: 16 residues. The junction had 4 bases not matched to a gene; V was cut back by 2 bases and J by 3 bases. CDR3 sequence reads: CASSEGRQGANEKLFF. Here the CDR3 DNA reads TGTGCCAGCAGTGAAGGAAGACAGGGGGCTAATGAAAAACTGTTTTTT.